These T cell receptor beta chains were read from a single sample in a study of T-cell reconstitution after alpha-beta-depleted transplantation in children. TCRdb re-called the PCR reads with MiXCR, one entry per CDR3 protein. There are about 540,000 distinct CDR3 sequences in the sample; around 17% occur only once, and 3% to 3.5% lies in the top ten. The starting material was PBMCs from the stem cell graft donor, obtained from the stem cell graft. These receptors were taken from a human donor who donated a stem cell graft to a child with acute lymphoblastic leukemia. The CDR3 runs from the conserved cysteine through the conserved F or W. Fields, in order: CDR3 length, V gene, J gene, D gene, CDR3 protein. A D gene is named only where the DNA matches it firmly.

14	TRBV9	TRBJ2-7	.	CASRGTRGQYEQYF
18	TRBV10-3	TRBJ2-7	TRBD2	CAISESHLLTSGRREQYF
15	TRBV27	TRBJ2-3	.	CASTPAGQFTDTQYF
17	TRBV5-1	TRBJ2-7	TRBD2	CASSLAGTSGGAYEQYF
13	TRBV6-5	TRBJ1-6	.	CASSYGGSSPLHF
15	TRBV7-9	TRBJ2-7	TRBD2	CASSLPGLEDYEQYF
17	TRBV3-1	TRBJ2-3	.	CASSPGSRSYFTDTQYF
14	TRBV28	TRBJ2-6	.	CASSFQIQANVLTF
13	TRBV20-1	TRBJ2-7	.	CSARRLSPYEQYF
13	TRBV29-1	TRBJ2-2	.	CSVGELGDGELFF
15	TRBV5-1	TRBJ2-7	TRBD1	CASSWGQGRSYEQYF
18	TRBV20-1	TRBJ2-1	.	CSARWAGPIANPYNEQFF
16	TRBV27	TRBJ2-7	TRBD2	CASSSPTSRLSYEQYF
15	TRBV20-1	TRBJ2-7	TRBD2	CSASLAGLFPYEQYF
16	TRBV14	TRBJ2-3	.	CASSPYTSRSTDTQYF
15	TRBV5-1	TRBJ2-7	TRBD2	CASSISGRGRNEQYF
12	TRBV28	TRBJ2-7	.	CASTTASYEQYF
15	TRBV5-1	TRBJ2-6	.	CASSLVGVGANVLTF
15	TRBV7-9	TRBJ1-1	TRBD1	CASRKVQGKNTEAFF
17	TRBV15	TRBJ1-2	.	CSTSNLGRDHGWHGYTF
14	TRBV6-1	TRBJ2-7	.	CASTFSLSSYEQYF
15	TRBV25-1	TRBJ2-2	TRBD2	CASSEAGGNTGELFF
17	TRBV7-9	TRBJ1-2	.	CASSLDGPFNSVDGYTF
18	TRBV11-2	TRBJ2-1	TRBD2	CASSPVLAGAGRYNEQFF